This T cell receptor (beta chain) was recorded in a study of monozygotic twins with inflammatory bowel disease. Study observations and caveats: Compared with healthy co-twins, IBD patients showed reduced TCRbeta repertoire diversity by inverse Simpson.

TCRdb reworked the 5' RACE reads into one entry per CDR3 protein, no DNA. This table holds roughly 330,000 distinct CDR3 sequences. Germline-derived CDR1 and CDR2 are MNHEY and SMNVEV (reference sequence). The CDR3 length is 13 residues. Remarks on this clonotype: What it binds is unknown.

The source material was blood. The V call is TRBV27, the J call TRBJ2-5; the D call of TRBD1 rests on TCRdb alone, since no DNA is present to check it. This receptor was obtained from a human donor with ulcerative colitis or Crohn's disease, or a healthy co-twin of an affected twin (not recorded which). CDR3 region: CASSEGSEETQYF.